The next 18 T cell receptor beta chains were all read from a single sample in a study of shared clonotypes between healthy human individuals. Repertoires were generated with immunoSEQ multiplex PCR, while TCRdb's copy carries only in-frame clones and drops some. Of about 560,000 clones in the sample, around 78% are singletons; the top ten hold 9.5% to 15%. Sequencing input: PBMCs. These receptors were collected from a woman aged 40 to 50 in good health. Some clones in this sample may be carry-over from other donors' samples.

The V gene is TRBV28, the J gene TRBJ1-1, with D possibly being TRBD1 (6 bases). V was pared by 2 bases and J by 4 bases, with 11 bases between. CDR3 length: 14 residues. Germline V lookup: CDR1 MDHEN, CDR2 SYDVKM. DNA of the CDR3: TGTGCCAGCAGTTTACCGGGGGCGAGCACTGAAGCTTTCTTT. This encodes CASSLPGASTEAFF.

The J gene is TRBJ1-2, the V gene TRBV7-2, with unresolved D. The V and J ends lost 5 bases and 2 bases respectively, with 12 bases between them. The CDR3 loop spans 14 amino acids. Germline lookup yields CDR1 SGHTA and CDR2 FQGNSA. DNA of the CDR3: TGTGCCAGCAGCCTGGGAGGTTCCAACTATGGCTACACCTTC. Translating gives CASSLGGSNYGYTF.

The chain has TRBV5-1 and TRBJ2-6; D is undetermined. Trimming removed 0 bases at V and 13 bases at J, with 17 bases between. Germline V CDR1 and CDR2: SGHRS, YFSETQ. This CDR3 is 15 amino acids long. The chain's CDR3 is CASSLGDSWVPVLTF. CDR3 coding DNA: TGCGCCAGCAGCTTGGGGGATAGCTGGGTTCCGGTCCTGACTTTC.

The chain has TRBV19 and TRBJ2-3, with 9 positions matching TRBD1. V dropped 4 bases and J dropped 4; count of bases not matched to a gene: 9. Germline CDR1 reads LNHDA; CDR2 reads SQIVND (reference sequence). The CDR3 runs 16 residues. The CDR3 nucleotides are TGTGCCAGTAGTACCGGCACGGGACAGGGCGCAGATACGCAGTATTTT. This sequence encodes CASSTGTGQGADTQYF.

The chain recombines TRBV5-1 with TRBJ1-5; 10 bases fit TRBD1. CDR3 length: 15 residues. Germline V CDR1 and CDR2: SGHRS, YFSETQ. V shed 5 bases, J shed 3 bases, and the junction held 5 bases outside the gene matches. For the CDR3, the DNA is TGCGCCAGCAGGGCCGACAGGGGGCTCAATCAGCCCCAGCATTTT. This gives the protein CASRADRGLNQPQHF.

V is TRBV5-1 and J is TRBJ2-5; TRBD1 matches 7 bases. The V gene's germline CDR1 is SGHRS and CDR2 YFSETQ. Trimming cost V 0 bases and J 7 bases; bases outside gene matches: 3. This CDR3 is built from 13 residues. CDR3 protein: CASSLGQGGTQYF. DNA of the CDR3: TGCGCCAGCAGCTTGGGACAGGGTGGGACCCAGTACTTC.

The rearrangement uses TRBV2 and TRBJ2-5, with D unclear. Trimming shortened V by 6 bases and J by 2 bases, and 7 bases separated the two germline ends. The germline gives CDR1 SNHLY, CDR2 FYNNEI. The length of the CDR3 is 12 residues. As DNA, the CDR3 is TGTGCCAGCAGGGGATTACAAGAGACCCAGTACTTC. This translates into CASRGLQETQYF.

This clone was counted a few times. This chain links TRBV13 with TRBJ2-1, with a tentative D call TRBD2 (5 bases). V was clipped by 4 bases and J by 6 bases, with 19 bases between them. The germline CDR1 and CDR2 sequences are PRHDT and FYEKMQ (reference sequence). The CDR3 contains 16 residues. CDR3 sequence (DNA): TGTGCCAGCAGCTGGCCGTCTGGCGGGCAACCCAATGAGCAGTTCTTC. Protein product: CASSWPSGGQPNEQFF.

The chain joins TRBV9 to TRBJ2-7, with 8 bases aligning to TRBD1. V was clipped by 0 bases and J by 4 bases; unmatched bases: 6. CDR1 and CDR2 from the germline V gene are SGDLS and YYNGEE. The length of the CDR3 is 15 residues. This chain's CDR3 is CASSVEEQGVYEQYF. As DNA, the CDR3 is TGTGCCAGCAGCGTAGAAGAACAGGGGGTGTACGAGCAGTACTTC.

The rearrangement joins TRBV5-1 to TRBJ2-1; 10 bases align to TRBD2. V was clipped by 3 bases and J by 6 bases; unmatched bases: 9. Germline V gene lookup returns CDR1 SGHRS and CDR2 YFSETQ. This CDR3 has 16 residues. CDR3 amino acids: CASSWTSSGSLNEQFF. CDR3 coding DNA: TGCGCCAGCAGCTGGACCTCTAGCGGGAGTCTCAATGAGCAGTTCTTC.

Turning to this clone: This CDR3 is also generated by other DNA sequences in the sample. This chain connects TRBV28 to TRBJ1-4; D is possibly TRBD1 (6 bases). The CDR3 has 14 residues. Germline CDR1 is MDHEN and CDR2 is SYDVKM. With 6 bases removed from V and 5 bases from J, the gap between germline ends came to 13 bases. CDR3 loop: CASSPGQMNEKLFF. The CDR3 nucleotides are TGTGCCAGCAGCCCGGGACAAATGAATGAAAAACTGTTTTTT.

This clone was picked up a small number of times. Other DNA sequences in this sample translate to the same CDR3. The genes are TRBV18 and TRBJ2-3; TRBD2 matches at 13 bases. This CDR3 contains 16 residues. CDR1 is KGHSH and CDR2 is LQKENI in the germline V gene. With 0 bases clipped from V and 3 bases from J, the junction kept 0 bases outside the gene matches. CDR3 coding DNA: TGTGCCAGCTCACCACCGGGACTAGCGGGGACAGATACGCAGTATTTT. The encoded protein is CASSPPGLAGTDTQYF.

In regard to this clone: One base separates it from a far larger clone, so it is likely a read error. The identical CDR3 is also encoded by other nucleotide sequences in the sample. CDR3 sequence (DNA): TGTGCCAGCTCCCACATGGACGGATCCTACGAGCAGTACTTC. Translation: CASSHMDGSYEQYF. The chain combines TRBV18 with TRBJ2-7; D gene uncertain. The length of the CDR3 is 14 residues. V was clipped by 6 bases and J by 1 base, with 13 bases between them. Per germline, CDR1 KGHSH and CDR2 LQKENI.

The J gene is TRBJ2-1, the V gene TRBV7-2; D remains unclear. Germline assignment: CDR1 SGHTA and CDR2 FQGNSA. With 5 bases removed from V and 7 bases from J, the gap between germline ends came to 21 bases. CDR3 length: 16 amino acids. CDR3: CASSPPEADARNEQFF. CDR3 DNA: TGTGCCAGCAGCCCACCAGAGGCGGACGCCCGGAATGAGCAGTTCTTC.

J is TRBJ1-3 and V is TRBV28; D is perhaps TRBD1 (5 bases). With 6 bases removed from V and 8 bases from J, the gap between germline ends came to 14 bases. This CDR3 contains 13 residues. Per the germline V gene, CDR1 is MDHEN and CDR2 is SYDVKM. CDR3 in DNA: TGTGCCAGCAGCTTAGGGGCTGTAGACACCATATATTTT. Its translation is CASSLGAVDTIYF.

The rearrangement uses TRBV4-2 and TRBJ2-2; D might be TRBD2 (6 bases). Trimming left V 4 bases short and J 0 bases short, with 9 bases between. The CDR3 loop spans 15 amino acids. In germline, CDR1 is LGHNA, CDR2 YNFKEQ. The CDR3 loop is CASSPAGTNTGELFF. CDR3 nucleotide sequence: TGTGCCAGCAGCCCGGCGGGGACGAACACCGGGGAGCTGTTTTTT.

The chain joins TRBV5-1 to TRBJ2-4; perhaps TRBD1 as D (6 bases). The CDR3 totals 15 residues. The V gene's germline CDR1 is SGHRS and CDR2 YFSETQ. V lost 0 bases and J lost 6, with 13 bases in between. The CDR3 loop reads CASSLAETGRNIQYF. The CDR3 region has the DNA TGCGCCAGCAGCTTGGCCGAGACAGGAAGAAACATTCAGTACTTC.

The chain combines TRBV7-2 with TRBJ2-2; D remains unclear. Germline lookup yields CDR1 SGHTA and CDR2 FQGNSA. The CDR3 has 13 residues. Trimming shortened V by 7 bases and J by 1 base, and 7 bases separated the two germline ends. This chain's CDR3 is CASILQNTGELFF. The CDR3 DNA reads TGTGCCAGCATACTACAGAACACCGGGGAGCTGTTTTTT. Supplemented by reference TRBV7-2 and TRBJ2-2, the full variable domain reads GAGVSQSPSNKVTEKGKDVELRCDPISGHTALYWYRQSLGQGLEFLIYFQGNSAPDKSGLPSDRFSAERTGGSVSTLTIQRTQQEDSAVYLCASILQNTGELFFGEGSRLTVL.